This entry describes one TCR beta chain. What it binds is unknown. V was shortened by 0 bases and J by 6 bases, with 10 bases between the two germline ends. CDR3 length: 14 amino acids. CDR1 and CDR2 from the germline V gene are SGDLS and YYNGEE. This sample's treatment: oral pan-JAK inhibitor, 5-10 mg twice daily. The sample originates from a study of CD8+ T cells in alopecia areata. Study information: Tofacitinib therapy lasting 6 to 18 months was followed by 6 months off drug. Affected scalp percentage set treated patients' severity scores. Study-wide results and caveats: Relative to normal scalp, lesional scalp, especially alopecia totalis/universalis, showed higher clonality. Scalp clonality and expanded CD8+ clones among the top 100 were significantly decreased by tofacitinib.

Extraction and reverse transcription of RNA yielded cDNA as the sequencing template. Only in-frame clones appear in the TCRdb table, and some are missing; sequencing was by immunoSEQ multiplex PCR. The table records some 190,000 clones, about three fifths of them present only once. The clonotype originates from a human donor with alopecia areata. This chain links TRBV9 with TRBJ1-5, with no clear D. This sample comprised CD4+ T cells sorted from blood, obtained at week 4, from a patient treated with tofacitinib. CDR3 protein: CASSVGVNSQPQHF. CDR3 nucleotides: TGTGCCAGCAGCGTAGGGGTTAACAGTCAGCCCCAGCATTTT.